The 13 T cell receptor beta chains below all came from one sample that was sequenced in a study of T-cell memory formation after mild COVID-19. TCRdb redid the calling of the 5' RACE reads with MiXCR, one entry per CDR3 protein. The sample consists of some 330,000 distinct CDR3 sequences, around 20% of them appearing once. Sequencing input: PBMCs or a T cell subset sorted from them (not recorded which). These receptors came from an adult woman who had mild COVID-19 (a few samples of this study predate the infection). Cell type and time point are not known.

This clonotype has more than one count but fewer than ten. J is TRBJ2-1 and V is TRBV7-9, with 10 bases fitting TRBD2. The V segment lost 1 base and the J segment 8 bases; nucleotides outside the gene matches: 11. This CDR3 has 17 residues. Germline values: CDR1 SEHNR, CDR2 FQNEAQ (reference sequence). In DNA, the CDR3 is TGTGCCAGCAGCTTAGGGGCTAGCGGGGGCGCCGGGGATGAGCAGTTCTTC. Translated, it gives CASSLGASGGAGDEQFF.

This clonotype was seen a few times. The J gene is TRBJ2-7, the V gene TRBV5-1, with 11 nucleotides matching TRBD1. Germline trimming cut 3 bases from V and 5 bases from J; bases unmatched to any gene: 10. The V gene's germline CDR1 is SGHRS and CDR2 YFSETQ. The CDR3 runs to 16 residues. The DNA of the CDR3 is TGCGCCAGCAGCTGGGCACCTGGGACAGGGGGAAACGAGCAGTACTTC. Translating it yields CASSWAPGTGGNEQYF.

The CDR3 DNA is TGTGCCAGCAGCCAAGATCTAAGAAACTATGGCTACACCTTC. This sequence encodes CASSQDLRNYGYTF. The genes are TRBV4-2 and TRBJ1-2; D is uncertain. Germline loops: CDR1 LGHNA, CDR2 YNFKEQ. The CDR3 is 14 amino acids. V lost 0 bases and J 2 bases, leaving 7 bases between the germline ends.

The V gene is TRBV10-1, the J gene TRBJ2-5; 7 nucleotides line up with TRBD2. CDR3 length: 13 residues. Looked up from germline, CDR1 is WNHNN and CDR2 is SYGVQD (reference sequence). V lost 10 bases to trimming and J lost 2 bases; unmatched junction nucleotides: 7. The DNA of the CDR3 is TGCGCCATTCCTGGACTAGAACAAGAGACCCAGTACTTC. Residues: CAIPGLEQETQYF.

The chain's CDR3 is CASSLGRDRTGGTDTQYF. The CDR3 DNA is TGTGCCAGCAGTTTGGGACGGGACAGGACCGGGGGCACAGATACGCAGTATTTT. The chain uses TRBV12-3 or TRBV12-4 and TRBJ2-3, with 8 bases fitting TRBD1. V dropped 3 bases and J dropped 1; count of bases not matched to a gene: 12. The CDR3 contains 18 residues.

As DNA, the CDR3 is TGTGCCAGCAGCCTCCTTGGGACTAGCGAAGAGACCCAGTACTTC. It is translated as CASSLLGTSEETQYF. The chain recombines TRBV7-9 with TRBJ2-5; 10 bases agree with TRBD2. The V segment lost 5 bases and the J segment 3 bases; nucleotides outside the gene matches: 6. This CDR3 is 15 amino acids long. Germline V lookup: CDR1 SEHNR, CDR2 FQNEAQ (reference sequence).

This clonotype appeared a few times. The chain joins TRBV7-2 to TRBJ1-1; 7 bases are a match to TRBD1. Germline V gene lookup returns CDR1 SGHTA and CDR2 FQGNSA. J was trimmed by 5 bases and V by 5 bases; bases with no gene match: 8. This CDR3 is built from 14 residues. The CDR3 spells CASSQSRGSTEAFF. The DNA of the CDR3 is TGTGCCAGCAGCCAGTCCAGGGGGTCTACTGAAGCTTTCTTT.

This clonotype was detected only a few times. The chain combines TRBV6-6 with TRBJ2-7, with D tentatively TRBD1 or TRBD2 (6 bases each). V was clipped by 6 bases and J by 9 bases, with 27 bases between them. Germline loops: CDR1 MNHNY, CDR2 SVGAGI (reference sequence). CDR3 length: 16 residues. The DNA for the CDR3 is TGTGCCAGCAGCTCCTCCCCCCCCGGGGGCGCCTTAGGGCAGTACTTC. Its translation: CASSSSPPGGALGQYF.

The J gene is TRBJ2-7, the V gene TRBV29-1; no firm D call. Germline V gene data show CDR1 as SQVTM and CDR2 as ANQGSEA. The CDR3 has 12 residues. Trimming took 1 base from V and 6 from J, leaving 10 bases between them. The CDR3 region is CSVEGLGSEQYF. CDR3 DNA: TGCAGCGTTGAAGGATTGGGAAGCGAGCAGTACTTC.

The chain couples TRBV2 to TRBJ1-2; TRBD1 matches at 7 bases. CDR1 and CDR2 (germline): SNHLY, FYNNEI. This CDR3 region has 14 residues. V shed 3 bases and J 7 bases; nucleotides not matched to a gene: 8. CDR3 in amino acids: CASSDQGVLLGYTF. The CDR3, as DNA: TGTGCCAGCAGTGATCAGGGGGTTCTCCTTGGCTACACCTTC.

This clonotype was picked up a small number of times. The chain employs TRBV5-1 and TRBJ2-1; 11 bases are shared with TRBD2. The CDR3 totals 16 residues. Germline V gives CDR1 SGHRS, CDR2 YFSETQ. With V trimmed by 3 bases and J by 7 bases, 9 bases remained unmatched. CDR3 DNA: TGCGCCAGCAGCTCAATGCTAGCGGGGGGTATAAATGAGCAGTTCTTC. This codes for CASSSMLAGGINEQFF.

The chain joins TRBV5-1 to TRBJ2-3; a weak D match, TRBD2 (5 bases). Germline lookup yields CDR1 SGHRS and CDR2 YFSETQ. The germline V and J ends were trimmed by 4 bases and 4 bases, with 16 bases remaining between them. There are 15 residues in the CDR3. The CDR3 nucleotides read TGCGCCAGCAGCCCCGTCGGGGTCGGGGCAGATACGCAGTATTTT. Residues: CASSPVGVGADTQYF.

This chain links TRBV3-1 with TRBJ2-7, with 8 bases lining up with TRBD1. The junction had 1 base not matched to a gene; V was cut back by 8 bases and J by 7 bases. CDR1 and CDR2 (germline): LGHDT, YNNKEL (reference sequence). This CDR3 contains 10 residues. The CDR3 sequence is CASGQGEQYF. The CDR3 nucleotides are TGTGCCAGCGGACAGGGTGAGCAGTACTTC.